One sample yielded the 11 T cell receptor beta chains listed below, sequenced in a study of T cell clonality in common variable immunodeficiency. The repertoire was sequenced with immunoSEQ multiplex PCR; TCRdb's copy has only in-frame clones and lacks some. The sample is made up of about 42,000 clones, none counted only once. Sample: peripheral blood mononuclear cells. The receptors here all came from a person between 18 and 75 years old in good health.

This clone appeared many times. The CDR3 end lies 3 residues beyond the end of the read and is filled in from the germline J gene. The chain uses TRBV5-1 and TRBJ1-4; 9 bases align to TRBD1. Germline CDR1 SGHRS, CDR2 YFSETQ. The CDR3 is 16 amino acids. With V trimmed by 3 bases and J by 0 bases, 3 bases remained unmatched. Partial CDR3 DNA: TGCGCCAGCAGCTCGGGACAGGGCGCAACTAATGAAAAA. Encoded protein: CASSSGQGATNEK. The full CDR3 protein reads CASSSGQGATNEKLFF.

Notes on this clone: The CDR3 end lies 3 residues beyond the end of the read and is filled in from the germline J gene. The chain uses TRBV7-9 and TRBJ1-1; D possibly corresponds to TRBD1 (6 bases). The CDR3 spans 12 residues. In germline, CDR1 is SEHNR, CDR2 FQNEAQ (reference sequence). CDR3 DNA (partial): TGTGCCAGCCTTGATGGGGGCGGGAAA. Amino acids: CASLDGGGK. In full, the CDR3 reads CASLDGGGKAFF.

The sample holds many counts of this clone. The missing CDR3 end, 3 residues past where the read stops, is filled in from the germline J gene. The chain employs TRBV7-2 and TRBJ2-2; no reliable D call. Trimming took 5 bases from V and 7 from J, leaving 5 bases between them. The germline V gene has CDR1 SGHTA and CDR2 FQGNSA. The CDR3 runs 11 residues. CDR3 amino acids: CASSPSGELFF. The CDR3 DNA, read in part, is TGTGCCAGCAGCCCTAGCGGGGAG.

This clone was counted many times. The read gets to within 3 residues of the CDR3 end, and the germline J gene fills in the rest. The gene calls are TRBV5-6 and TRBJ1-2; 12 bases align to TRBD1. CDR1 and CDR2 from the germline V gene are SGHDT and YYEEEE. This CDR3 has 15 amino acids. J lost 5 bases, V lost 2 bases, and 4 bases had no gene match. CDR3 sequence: CASSLGTGGAYGYTF. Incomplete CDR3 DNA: TGTGCCAGCAGCTTAGGGACAGGGGGCGCGTATGGC.

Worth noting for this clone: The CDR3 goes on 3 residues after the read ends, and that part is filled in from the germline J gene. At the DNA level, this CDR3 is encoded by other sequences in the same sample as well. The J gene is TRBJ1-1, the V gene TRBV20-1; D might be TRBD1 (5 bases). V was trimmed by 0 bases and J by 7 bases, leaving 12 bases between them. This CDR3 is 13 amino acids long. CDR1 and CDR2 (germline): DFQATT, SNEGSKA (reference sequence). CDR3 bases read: TGCAGTGCTAGAGACTCCTATAGGGGTGAA. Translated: CSARDSYRGE. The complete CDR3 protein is CSARDSYRGEAFF.

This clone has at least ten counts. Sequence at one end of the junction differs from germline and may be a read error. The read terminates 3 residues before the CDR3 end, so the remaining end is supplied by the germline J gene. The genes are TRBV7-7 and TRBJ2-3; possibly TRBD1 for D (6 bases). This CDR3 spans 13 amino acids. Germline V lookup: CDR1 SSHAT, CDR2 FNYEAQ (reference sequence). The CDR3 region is CASSSTGTDTQYF. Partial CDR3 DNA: TGTGCTAGCAGCAGCACAGGGACAGATACG.

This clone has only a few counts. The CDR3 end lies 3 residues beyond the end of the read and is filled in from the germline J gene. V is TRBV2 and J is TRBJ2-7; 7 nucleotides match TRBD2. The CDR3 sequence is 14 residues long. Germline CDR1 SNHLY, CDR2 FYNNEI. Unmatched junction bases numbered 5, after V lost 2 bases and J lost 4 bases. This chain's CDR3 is CASSERGTIYEQYF. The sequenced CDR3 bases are TGTGCCAGCAGTGAACGGGGGACTATTTACGAG.

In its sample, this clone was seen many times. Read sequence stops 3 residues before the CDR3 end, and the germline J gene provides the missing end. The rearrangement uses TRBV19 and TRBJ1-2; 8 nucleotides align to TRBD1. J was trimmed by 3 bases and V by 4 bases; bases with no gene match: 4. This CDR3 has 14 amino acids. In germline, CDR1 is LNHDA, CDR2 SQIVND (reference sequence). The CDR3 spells CASSKTGVDYGYTF. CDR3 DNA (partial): TGTGCCAGTAGTAAGACAGGGGTTGACTATGGC.

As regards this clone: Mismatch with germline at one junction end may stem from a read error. CDR3 loop: CASSLASYDEQFF. CDR3 DNA (partial): TGCGCCAGCAGCCTGGCGTCCTACGATGAG. This sequence joins TRBV5-1 and TRBJ2-1; D is undetermined. The missing CDR3 end, 3 residues past where the read stops, is filled in from the germline J gene. The CDR3 runs to 13 residues. Per the germline V gene, CDR1 is SGHRS and CDR2 is YFSETQ.

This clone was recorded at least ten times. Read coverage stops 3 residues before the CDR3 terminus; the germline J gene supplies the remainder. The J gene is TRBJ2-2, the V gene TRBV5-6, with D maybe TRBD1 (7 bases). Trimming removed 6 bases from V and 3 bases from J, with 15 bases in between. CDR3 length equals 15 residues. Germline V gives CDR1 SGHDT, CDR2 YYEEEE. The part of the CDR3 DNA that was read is TGTGCCAGCACCCAGGGGGGCTTGGACACCGGGGAG. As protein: CASTQGGLDTGE. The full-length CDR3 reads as CASTQGGLDTGELFF.

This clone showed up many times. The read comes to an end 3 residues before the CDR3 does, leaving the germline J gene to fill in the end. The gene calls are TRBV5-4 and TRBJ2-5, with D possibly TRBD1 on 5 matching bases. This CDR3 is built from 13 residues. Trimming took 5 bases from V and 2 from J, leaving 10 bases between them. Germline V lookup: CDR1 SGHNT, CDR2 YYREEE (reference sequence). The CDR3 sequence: CASRYDRQETQYF. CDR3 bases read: TGTGCCAGCAGATATGACAGACAAGAGACC.